These 5 T cell receptor beta chains were all obtained from the same sample, sequenced in a study of cytotoxic CD8 clonotypes in ibrutinib-treated CLL. Sequencing was performed with immunoSEQ multiplex PCR; in TCRdb, only in-frame clones are kept and a portion is missing. Among 250,000 to 350,000 clones, 70% to 80% were seen once, and the ten largest hold roughly 6%. Here the sequenced sample was PBMCs, taken at disease progression, from a patient treated with ibrutinib. The receptors here all came from a human donor with chronic lymphocytic leukemia.

This rearrangement joins TRBV7-2 to TRBJ2-3; 9 bases map to TRBD2. Trimming took 6 bases from V and 0 from J; bases not matched to a gene: 4. This CDR3 comprises 15 residues. CDR1 SGHTA and CDR2 FQGNSA come from the germline V gene. The CDR3 DNA reads TGTGCCAGCAGACCTAGCGGGAAAAGCACAGATACGCAGTATTTT. The encoded protein is CASRPSGKSTDTQYF.

V gene TRBV29-1 combines with J gene TRBJ1-2; D unclear. The CDR3 extends over 12 amino acids. V shed 3 bases and J shed 4 bases, with 9 bases lying between them. Germline loops: CDR1 SQVTM, CDR2 ANQGSEA. CDR3 sequence (DNA): TGCAGCGTTGAGGGAGGCGGCTATGGCTACACCTTC. This translates into CSVEGGGYGYTF. The full variable domain, rest sourced from reference TRBV29-1 and TRBJ1-2, is SAVISQKPSRDICQRGTSLTIQCQVDSQVTMMFWYRQQPGQSLTLIATANQGSEATYESGFVIDKFPISRPNLTFSTLTVSNMSPEDSSIYLCSVEGGGYGYTFGSGTRLTVV.

The CDR3 loop reads CAIGTANWSSYEQYF. CDR3 DNA: TGTGCCATCGGAACGGCAAACTGGAGCTCCTACGAGCAGTACTTC. The J gene is TRBJ2-7, the V gene TRBV10-3; D gene unclear. This CDR3 spans 15 amino acids. With 8 bases removed from V and 0 bases from J, the gap between germline ends came to 17 bases. Per the germline V gene, CDR1 is ENHRY and CDR2 is SYGVKD.

The V call is TRBV29-1, the J call TRBJ2-7; possible D gene TRBD2, 5 bases. The CDR3 extends over 19 amino acids. Trimming stripped 6 bases from V and 3 bases from J, with 33 bases between. CDR1 SQVTM and CDR2 ANQGSEA come from the germline V gene. For the CDR3, the DNA is TGCAGCGTCGCCGGGGTAGAAGGCAGCACCCGGCACTCGGGCTACGAGCAGTACTTC. Translated: CSVAGVEGSTRHSGYEQYF.

This chain connects TRBV28 to TRBJ2-1; 13 bases align to TRBD2. The length of the CDR3 is 16 residues. The germline CDR1 and CDR2 sequences are MDHEN and SYDVKM. The J segment lost 9 bases and the V segment lost 7 bases, leaving 12 bases of the junction unmatched. CDR3 in amino acids: CASTLNGLAGVSEQFF. CDR3 DNA sequence: TGTGCCAGCACCCTTAATGGACTAGCGGGAGTTAGTGAGCAGTTCTTC.